A single sample gave rise to the 9 T cell receptor beta chains below, sequenced in a study of blood T cell repertoires in COVID-19. Assay used: immunoSEQ multiplex PCR; TCRdb lists only in-frame clones, some missing. Seen here are tens of thousands of clones, around nine tenths observed once, and the top ten hold roughly 1.4%. The specimen sequenced was peripheral blood. These receptor sequences come from a human donor in a cohort sampled during active COVID-19.

The chain links TRBV18 to TRBJ2-5; no reliable D call. This CDR3 has 13 residues. The V gene's germline CDR1 is KGHSH and CDR2 LQKENI. V was trimmed by 3 bases and J by 2 bases, leaving 7 bases between them. CDR3 in amino acids: CASSPVEQETQYF. In nucleotides, the CDR3 is TGTGCCAGCTCACCGGTGGAGCAAGAGACCCAGTACTTC.

This chain connects TRBV7-9 to TRBJ2-3; 9 bases align to TRBD1. The V and J ends lost 1 base and 4 bases, in that order; junction bases with no gene match: 3. CDR3 length equals 15 residues. Per germline, CDR1 SEHNR and CDR2 FQNEAQ (reference sequence). CDR3 residues: CASSLETGGADTQYF. In nucleotides, the CDR3 is TGTGCCAGCAGCTTAGAGACAGGGGGGGCAGATACGCAGTATTTT. The full variable domain, in which reference TRBV7-9 and TRBJ2-3 provide the parts outside the CDR3, is DTGVSQNPRHKITKRGQNVTFRCDPISEHNRLYWYRQTLGQGPEFLTYFQNEAQLEKSRLLSDRFSAERPKGSFSTLEIQRTEQGDSAMYLCASSLETGGADTQYFGPGTRLTVL.

The chain has TRBV5-8 and TRBJ2-7, with D perhaps TRBD1 (6 bases). This CDR3 has 14 amino acids. Germline values: CDR1 SGHTS, CDR2 YDEGEE. V lost 1 base and J 2 bases, leaving 10 bases between the germline ends. CDR3 protein: CASSLQDRAYEQYV. In nucleotides, the CDR3 is TGTGCCAGCAGCTTGCAGGACAGAGCCTACGAGCAGTACGTC.

V usage is TRBV29-1 and J usage is TRBJ2-5, with D unresolved. V lost 6 bases and J lost 4, with 6 bases in between. The CDR3 spans 10 residues. CDR1 and CDR2 from the germline V gene are SQVTM and ANQGSEA. The CDR3 DNA reads as TGCAGCGTCTCTAGAGAGACCCAGTACTTC. This translates into CSVSRETQYF.

This clone has only one observation. This chain uses TRBV9 with TRBJ1-1, with D hard to call. Germline CDR1 reads SGDLS; CDR2 reads YYNGEE. The CDR3 is made up of 16 amino acids. V dropped 1 base and J dropped 1 base, with 14 bases sitting between them. The CDR3 DNA follows: TGTGCCAGCAGCGTAAGTCCAGTCACCTCGAACACTGAAGCTTTCTTT. Encoded protein: CASSVSPVTSNTEAFF.

The chain is built from TRBV6-6 and TRBJ2-3; TRBD1 aligns across 11 bases. The V and J ends lost 7 bases and 4 bases, in that order; junction bases with no gene match: 7. The CDR3 is 15 amino acids. Germline CDR1 and CDR2: MNHNY and SVGAGI (reference sequence). Written as DNA, the CDR3 is TGTGCCAGCACCTCGGGACAGGGGGGTCCAGATACGCAGTATTTT. Amino acid sequence: CASTSGQGGPDTQYF.

The chain employs TRBV5-1 and TRBJ2-1, with 8 bases lining up with TRBD1. Germline V gives CDR1 SGHRS, CDR2 YFSETQ. This CDR3 is 15 amino acids long. With V trimmed by 3 bases and J by 1 base, 3 bases remained unmatched. The CDR3 here is CASSSGGASYNEQFF. DNA of the CDR3: TGCGCCAGCAGCTCAGGGGGCGCGTCCTACAATGAGCAGTTCTTC.

The chain combines TRBV3-1 (or the pseudogene TRBV3-2) with TRBJ2-4; D remains ambiguous. Germline assignment: CDR1 LGHDT and CDR2 YNNKEL (reference sequence). Trimming shortened V by 1 base and J by 0 bases, and 4 bases separated the two germline ends. This CDR3 contains 14 residues. The CDR3 DNA sequence: TGTGCCAGCAGCCAAGCGGGAGCCAAAAACATTCAGTACTTC. Its translation is CASSQAGAKNIQYF.

The chain couples TRBV5-1 to TRBJ1-1; TRBD1 is a possible D gene (5 bases). The CDR3 is made up of 12 amino acids. Germline lookup yields CDR1 SGHRS and CDR2 YFSETQ. The germline V and J ends were trimmed by 0 bases and 10 bases, with 10 bases remaining between them. The CDR3 sequence is CASSLAAGPAFF. CDR3 nucleotides: TGCGCCAGCAGCTTGGCGGCGGGGCCAGCTTTCTTT.